This T cell receptor (beta chain) was sequenced in a study of blood T cell repertoires in COVID-19 (dated by TCRdb to the early 2020s). Study-level background: Collaborator samples came from the United States, Italy and Spain and covered acute and convalescent phases of COVID-19. The repertoires were released in a freely available public database intended as a resource for research on the immune response to SARS-CoV-2. HLA class I and class II types, where available, came from metadata supplied by the sample provider rather than from assay-based typing. The dataset comprised deeply sampled blood TCRbeta repertoires from subjects exposed to, actively infected with, or recovered from COVID-19. Sample metadata almost always included a de-identified subject ID, COVID-19 status, age in years and sex. The prospective study material was composed of cDNA or gDNA derived from T cells, B-cell-depleted T cells, or PBMCs. The samples were drawn from two sources: the first 160 participants of the ongoing ImmuneRACE study, and 1,200 or so subjects contributed by 6 global collaborators. What the work shows at the level of the full study, not this receptor alone: The amount of clinical and demographic metadata varied by source and participant and was provided uncurated.

The cysteine opens and the phenylalanine closes a CDR3 of 15 amino acids. The entry retains the CDR3 DNA only, 45 bases that are in frame from base 1. CDR1 and CDR2, per the germline V gene (reference sequence), are PRHDT and FYEKMQ. V trim: 5 bases; J trim: 4 bases; unmatched bases: 6. Enrolling through a virtual design, the prospective study's participants ranged in age from roughly 18 to 95 years and lived across roughly 23 United States geographic areas. To assign participants to cohorts, the prospective study relied on clinical history that participants themselves reported in a screening survey and a study questionnaire. Exposed participants were defined as having been in contact with someone with a PCR-confirmed or clinician-diagnosed COVID-19 case within 2 weeks of study entry. Mobile phlebotomists in the prospective study collected whole blood, serum and a nasopharyngeal or oropharyngeal swab from every participant. Additional blood draws and questionnaires over an approximately 2-month period could optionally be provided by prospective study participants. Blood samples from the prospective study were shipped frozen or at room temperature prior to DNA extraction.

Of note for this clone: Its binding antigen is unknown. Per-nucleotide qualities are absent, and no much larger clonotype sits a single base away.

TCRbeta CDR3 regions were amplified from genomic DNA using the immunoSEQ Assay, a bias-controlled multiplex PCR. Under the source paper's analysis protocol: Within the assay, amplification of reference gene primers was used to estimate how many nucleated cells each sample contained. Sequence reads were collapsed and filtered to measure the absolute abundance of every unique TCRbeta CDR3 rearrangement. For each sample, productive Simpson clonality was calculated as the square root of Simpson's diversity index across productive rearrangements. TCRdb took over this immuneACCESS table, retaining in-frame rearrangements with V and J assigned. Such tables are incomplete; in checked studies, under half of the missing clones stem from an unresolved V gene, and the remainder is unexplained. Clonal size and the V and J genes are those of that table, whereas D and trimming came from the DNA. Present in this sample are roughly 200,000 clones, 83% of which were seen just once. The top ten constitute 4.5% to 5% of the sample.

Material for sequencing was PBMCs or T cells enriched from blood (not recorded which). The receptor comes from a woman between 50 and 59 years old who had been exposed to COVID-19. This sequence uses TRBV13 and TRBJ2-1, and TRBD1 aligns with 9 junction nucleotides. For the CDR3, the sequence is CASSPLGQGYNEQFF. The sequence in DNA is TGTGCCAGCAGCCCGCTGGGACAGGGATACAATGAGCAGTTCTTC.